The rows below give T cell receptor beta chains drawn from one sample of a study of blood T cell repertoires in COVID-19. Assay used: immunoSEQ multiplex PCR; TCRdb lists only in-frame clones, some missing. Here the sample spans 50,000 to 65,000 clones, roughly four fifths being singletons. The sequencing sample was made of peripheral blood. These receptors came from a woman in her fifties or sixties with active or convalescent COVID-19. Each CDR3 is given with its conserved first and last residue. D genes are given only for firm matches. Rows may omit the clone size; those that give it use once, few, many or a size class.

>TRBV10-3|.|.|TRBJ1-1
TGTGCCATCAGTGAGGGGGACTCGGGGGACACTGAAGCTTTCTTT
CAISEGDSGDTEAFF
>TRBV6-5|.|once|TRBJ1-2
TGTGCCAGCAGTTACTTCGGGGGCTATGGCTACACCTTC
CASSYFGGYGYTF
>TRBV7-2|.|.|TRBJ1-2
TGTGCCAGCAGCTTAGCGCCGGGGGGGGACTATGGCTACACCTTC
CASSLAPGGDYGYTF
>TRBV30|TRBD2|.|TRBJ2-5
TGTGCCTGGAGAGGGAGATTAGGGACTAGCGACGAGACCCAGTACTTC
CAWRGRLGTSDETQYF
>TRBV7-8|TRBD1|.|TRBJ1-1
TGTGCCAGCAGCCCCGACAGGGCAAACACTGAAGCTTTCTTT
CASSPDRANTEAFF
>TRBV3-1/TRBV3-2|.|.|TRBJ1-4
TGTGCCAGCAGCCCCAGGGGTGTCAGAAATGAAAAACTGTTTTTT
CASSPRGVRNEKLFF
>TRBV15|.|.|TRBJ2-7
TGTGCCACCAGCAGAGGGGGACTGCAGGGCGAGCAGTACTTC
CATSRGGLQGEQYF
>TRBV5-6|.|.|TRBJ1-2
TGTGCCAGCAGCTTCTCCTCCCCTAACTATGGCTACACCTTC
CASSFSSPNYGYTF
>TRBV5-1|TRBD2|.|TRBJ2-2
TGCGCCAGCAGCTTGTCCCCTCCAGCGGGGGGGAACACCGGGGAGCTGTTTTTT
CASSLSPPAGGNTGELFF
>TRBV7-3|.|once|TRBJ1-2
TGTGCCAGCAGCTTAAAATCCGGAGCGGGGGATGGCTACACCTTC
CASSLKSGAGDGYTF
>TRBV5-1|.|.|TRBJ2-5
TGCGCCAGCAGCGTAGGATCCCGACCCAGCGGCCAAGAGACCCAGTACTTC
CASSVGSRPSGQETQYF
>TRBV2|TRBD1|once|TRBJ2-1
TGTGCCAGCAGTGGGACAGGGTCAGGTGAGCAGTTCTTC
CASSGTGSGEQFF
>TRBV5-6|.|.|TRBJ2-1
TGTGCCAGCAGCTTGGTTTCGGACTCTTACAATGAGCAGTTCTTC
CASSLVSDSYNEQFF
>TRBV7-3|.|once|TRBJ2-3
TGTGCCAGCAGCCCAGGCGCTAGCACAGATACGCAGTATTTT
CASSPGASTDTQYF
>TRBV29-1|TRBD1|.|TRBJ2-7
TGCAGCGTTGAATGGGGACAGGGGTTCGGCTCCTACGAGCAGTACTTC
CSVEWGQGFGSYEQYF
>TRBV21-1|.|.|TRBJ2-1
TGTGCCAGCAGCAAAGCCCCCCGTCTTGTATGGCAGTTCTTC
CASSKAPRLVWQFF
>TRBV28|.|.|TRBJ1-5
TGTGCCAGCAGTCCCCAGGACGGGGTCGGTCAGCCCCAGCATTTT
CASSPQDGVGQPQHF
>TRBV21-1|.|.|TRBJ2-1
TGTGCCAGCAGCAAGACAGCCTACAATGAGCAGTTCTTC
CASSKTAYNEQFF
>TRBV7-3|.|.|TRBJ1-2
TGTGCCAGCAGCCCCGACATAGGCTATGGCTACACCTTC
CASSPDIGYGYTF
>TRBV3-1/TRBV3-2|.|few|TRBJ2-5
TGTGCCAGCAGCCAAGTGCAGGCTCAAGAGACCCAGTACTTC
CASSQVQAQETQYF
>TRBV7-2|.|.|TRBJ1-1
TGTGCCAGCAGCCCCCAGGGGATCGACACTGAAGCTTTCTTT
CASSPQGIDTEAFF
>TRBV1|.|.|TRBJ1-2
TGCACCAGCAGCCCCGTCGACAGGGTCGGCTACACCTTC
CTSSPVDRVGYTF
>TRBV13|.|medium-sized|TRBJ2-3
TGTGCCAGCAGCTTAGGTCGGGAGCTAAGCACAGATACGCAGTATTTT
CASSLGRELSTDTQYF
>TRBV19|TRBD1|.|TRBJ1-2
TGTGCCAGTAGTACGCAGGGGGTTTATGGCTACACCTTC
CASSTQGVYGYTF
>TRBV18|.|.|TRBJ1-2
TGTGCCAGCTCACCAGCAGGGAACTATGGCTACACCTTC
CASSPAGNYGYTF
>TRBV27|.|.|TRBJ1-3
TGTGCCAGCAGTTTATTGGGGGCTTCGGGAAACACCATATATTTT
CASSLLGASGNTIYF
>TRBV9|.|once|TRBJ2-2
TGTGCCAGCAGCGTAGCCCCAGGGGGGCGAGGGGGTGAAACCGGGGAGCTGTTTTTT
CASSVAPGGRGGETGELFF
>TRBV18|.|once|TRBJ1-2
TGTGCCAGCTCACCTCAGGGAAATAACTATGGCTACACCTTC
CASSPQGNNYGYTF
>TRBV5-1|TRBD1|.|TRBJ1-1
TGCGCCAGCCTCCCAAACAGGGGGCCGGGCACTGAAGCTTTCTTT
CASLPNRGPGTEAFF